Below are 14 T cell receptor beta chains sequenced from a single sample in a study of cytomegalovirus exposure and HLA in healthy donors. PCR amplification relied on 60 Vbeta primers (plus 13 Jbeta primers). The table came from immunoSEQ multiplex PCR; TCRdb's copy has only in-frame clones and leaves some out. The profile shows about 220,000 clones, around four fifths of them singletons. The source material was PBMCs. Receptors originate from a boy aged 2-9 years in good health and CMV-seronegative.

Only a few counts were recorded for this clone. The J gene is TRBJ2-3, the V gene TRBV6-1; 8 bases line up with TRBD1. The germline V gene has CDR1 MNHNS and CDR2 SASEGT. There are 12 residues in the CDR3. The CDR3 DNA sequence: TGTGCTACAGGGGGTCCCACAGATACGCAGTATTTT. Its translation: CATGGPTDTQYF.

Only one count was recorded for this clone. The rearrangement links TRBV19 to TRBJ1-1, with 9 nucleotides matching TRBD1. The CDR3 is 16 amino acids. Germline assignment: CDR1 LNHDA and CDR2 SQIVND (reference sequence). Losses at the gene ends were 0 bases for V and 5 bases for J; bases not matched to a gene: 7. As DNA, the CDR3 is TGTGCCAGTAGTATAGACCCCGGGACAGGGCGGACTGAAGCTTTCTTT. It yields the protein CASSIDPGTGRTEAFF.

DNA of the CDR3: TGTGCCACCCTTATCAGCGGGATCCCCGCCGGGGAGCTGTTTTTT. Translation: CATLISGIPAGELFF. The chain joins TRBV6-6 to TRBJ2-2; the match to TRBD2 covers 7 bases. The V and J ends lost 10 bases and 6 bases, in that order; junction bases with no gene match: 14. The CDR3 is made up of 15 amino acids. The germline V gene has CDR1 MNHNY and CDR2 SVGAGI (reference sequence).

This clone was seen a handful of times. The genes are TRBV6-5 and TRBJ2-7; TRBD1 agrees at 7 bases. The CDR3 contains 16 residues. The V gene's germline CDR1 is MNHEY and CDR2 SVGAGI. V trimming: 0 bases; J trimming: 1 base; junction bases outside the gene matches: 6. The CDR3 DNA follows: TGTGCCAGCAGTTACTCGACAGGGTTCGGGTCCTACGAGCAGTACTTC. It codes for CASSYSTGFGSYEQYF.

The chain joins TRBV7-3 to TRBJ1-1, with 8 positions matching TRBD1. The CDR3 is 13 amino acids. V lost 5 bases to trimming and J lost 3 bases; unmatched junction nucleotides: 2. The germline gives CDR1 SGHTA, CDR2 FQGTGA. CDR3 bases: TGTGCCAGCAGCCACAGGGGGGACACTGAAGCTTTCTTT. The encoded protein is CASSHRGDTEAFF.

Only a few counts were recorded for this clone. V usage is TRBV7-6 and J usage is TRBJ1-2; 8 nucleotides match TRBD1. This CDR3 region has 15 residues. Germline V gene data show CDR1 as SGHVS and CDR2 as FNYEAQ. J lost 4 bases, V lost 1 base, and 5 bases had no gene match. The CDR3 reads CASSLGDRGFYGYTF. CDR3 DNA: TGTGCCAGCAGCTTAGGAGACAGGGGTTTCTATGGCTACACCTTC.

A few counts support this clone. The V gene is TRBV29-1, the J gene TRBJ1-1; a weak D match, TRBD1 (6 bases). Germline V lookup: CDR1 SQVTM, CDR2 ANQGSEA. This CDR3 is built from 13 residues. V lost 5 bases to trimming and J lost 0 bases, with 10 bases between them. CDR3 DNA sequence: TGCAGCGTTTTGCGACAGGTGAACACTGAAGCTTTCTTT. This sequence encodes CSVLRQVNTEAFF.

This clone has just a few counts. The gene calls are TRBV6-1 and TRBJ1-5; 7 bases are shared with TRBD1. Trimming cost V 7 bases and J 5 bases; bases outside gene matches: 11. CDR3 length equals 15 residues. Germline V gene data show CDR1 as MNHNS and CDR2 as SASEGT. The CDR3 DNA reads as TGTGCCAGCACCAGAACAGGGGCCGCTTATCAGCCCCAGCATTTT. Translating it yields CASTRTGAAYQPQHF.

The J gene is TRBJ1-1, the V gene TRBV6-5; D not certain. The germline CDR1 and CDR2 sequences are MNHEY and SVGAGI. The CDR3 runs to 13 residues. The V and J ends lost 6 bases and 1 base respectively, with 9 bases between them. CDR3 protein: CASRPPGNTEAFF. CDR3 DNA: TGTGCCAGCAGACCCCCGGGGAACACTGAAGCTTTCTTT.

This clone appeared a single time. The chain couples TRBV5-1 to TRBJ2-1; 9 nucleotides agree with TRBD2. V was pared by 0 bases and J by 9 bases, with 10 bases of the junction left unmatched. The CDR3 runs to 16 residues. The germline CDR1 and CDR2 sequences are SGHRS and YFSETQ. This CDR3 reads CASSLVSGLAWGEQFF. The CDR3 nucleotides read TGCGCCAGCAGCTTGGTATCAGGACTAGCGTGGGGTGAGCAGTTCTTC. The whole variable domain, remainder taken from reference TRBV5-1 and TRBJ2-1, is KAGVTQTPRYLIKTRGQQVTLSCSPISGHRSVSWYQQTPGQGLQFLFEYFSETQRNKGNFPGRFSGRQFSNSRSEMNVSTLELGDSALYLCASSLVSGLAWGEQFFGPGTRLTVL.

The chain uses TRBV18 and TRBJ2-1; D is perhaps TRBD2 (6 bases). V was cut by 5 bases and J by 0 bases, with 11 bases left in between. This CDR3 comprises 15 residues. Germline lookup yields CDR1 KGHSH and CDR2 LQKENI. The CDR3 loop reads CASSSSGYSYNEQFF. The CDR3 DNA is TGTGCCAGCTCATCCAGCGGGTACTCCTACAATGAGCAGTTCTTC.

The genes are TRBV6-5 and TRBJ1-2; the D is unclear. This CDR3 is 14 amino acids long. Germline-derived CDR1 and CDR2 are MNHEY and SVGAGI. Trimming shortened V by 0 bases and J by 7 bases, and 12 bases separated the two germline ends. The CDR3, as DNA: TGTGCCAGCAGTTACTCGAGAGGTCGTAGTGGCTACACCTTC. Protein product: CASSYSRGRSGYTF.

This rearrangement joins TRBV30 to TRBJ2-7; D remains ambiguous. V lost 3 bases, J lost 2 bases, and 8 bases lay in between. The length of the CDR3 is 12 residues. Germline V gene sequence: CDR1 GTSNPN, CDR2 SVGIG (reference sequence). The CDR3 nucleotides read TGTGCCTGGAGGAAAACGGCCTACGAGCAGTACTTC. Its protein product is CAWRKTAYEQYF.

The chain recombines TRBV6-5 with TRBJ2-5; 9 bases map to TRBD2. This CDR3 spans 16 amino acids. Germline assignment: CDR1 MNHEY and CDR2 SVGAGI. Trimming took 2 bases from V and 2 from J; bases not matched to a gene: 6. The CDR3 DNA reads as TGTGCCAGCAGTTACGGTGGCGGGGGGGTTCAAGAGACCCAGTACTTC. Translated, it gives CASSYGGGGVQETQYF.